This T cell receptor beta chain was found in a study of GPR56 and killer-like receptors on CD4 memory cells (dated by TCRdb to between 2017 and 2020). Study-level background: The study proposed that progressive acquisition of KLRB1, KLRG1, GPR56 and then KLRF1 marks human CD4+ memory T-cell differentiation and cytokine production potential. Healthy blood donors in the study were described as age-matched to the liver disease patients, whose median age was about 68 years.

Study-level results and caveats: Diversity and similarity analyses were restricted to the 100 most expanded clones per population rather than full repertoires. The clones that dominated late populations 4 and 5 were also present in early populations 1 and 2, and the authors interpreted this finding as evidence for linear differentiation. TCR repertoires overlapped especially between the late populations 4 and 5, and partly population 3. Clonal frequency was low in the marker-negative population and increased progressively along the proposed pathway, with TCRbeta diversity decreasing accordingly.

Before TCRbeta sequencing, fluorescence-activated cell sorting was used to enrich five KLR/GPR56-defined CD4+ populations. To test whether memory differentiation follows a linear pathway, the researchers sequenced TCRbeta repertoires from five CD4+ T-cell subsets, each defined by expression of KLRB1, KLRG1, GPR56 and KLRF1. TCR-sequenced cells came from peripheral blood of healthy control individuals, reported as five donors in the TCRbeta analysis figure. Heparinized peripheral blood was collected, and every sample was processed within one hour of retrieval. Blood was diluted 1:2 in PBS, and peripheral blood mononuclear cells were then isolated from the diluted blood at room temperature by Biocoll density gradient centrifugation. CD4+ T cells were enriched from freshly isolated PBMCs by magnetic sorting with anti-CD4 MicroBeads before flow sorting. A BD FACSAria II was used to sort CD4+ T cells, enriched from the PBMCs of healthy donors, according to marker expression. For surface staining, the researchers used Miltenyi Biotec antibodies: anti-KLRB1 clone 191B8, anti-KLRF1 clone 4A4.D10 and anti-KLRG1 clone REA261.

The germline V gene encodes CDR1 SGHTA and CDR2 FQGNSA. Including the terminal cysteine and phenylalanine, the CDR3 comprises 14 residues. The record lacks a DNA sequence. Sequencing took place on an Illumina HiSeq 2500. For construction of sequencing libraries, the recombined TCRbeta locus was amplified according to a previously published PCR protocol. The authors processed their data as follows. Reads whose average quality score was below 30 were removed, and the reads that remained were processed with IMSEQ. Each clonotype was defined by the combination of Vbeta gene, Jbeta gene and CDR3 amino acid sequence. The Morisita-Horn index, computed on the top 100 expanded clones, was used to measure repertoire overlap between populations. Renyi diversity profiles, calculated on the top 100 expanded clones, were used to assess clonal diversity. TCRdb reprocessed the reads and assigns one entry to each CDR3 protein sequence, leaving out DNA. These V and J calls originate from TCRdb's pipeline instead of the authors' own analysis. For this sample, the table gives 960 or so distinct CDR3 sequences. Clones ranked in the top ten supply less than 20% of the sample.

A word on this clonotype: Its antigen target is currently unknown.

Source material: memory CD4+ T cells from blood. Recombination connected TRBV7-2 to TRBJ1-3; TCRdb indicates TRBD1, and absent DNA this call remains unverified. This sequence was found in a human donor in good health. This receptor has the CDR3 CASRTGGGGNTIYF.